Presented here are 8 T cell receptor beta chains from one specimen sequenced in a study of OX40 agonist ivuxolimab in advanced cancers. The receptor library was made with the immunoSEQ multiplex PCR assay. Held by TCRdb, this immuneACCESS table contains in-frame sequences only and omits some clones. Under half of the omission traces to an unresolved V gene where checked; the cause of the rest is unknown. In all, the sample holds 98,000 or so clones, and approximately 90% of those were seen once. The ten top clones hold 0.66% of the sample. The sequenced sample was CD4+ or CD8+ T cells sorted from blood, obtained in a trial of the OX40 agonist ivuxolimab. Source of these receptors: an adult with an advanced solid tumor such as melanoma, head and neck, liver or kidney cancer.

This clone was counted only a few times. The CDR3: CAWRWGGAGGPDGELFF. In DNA form, the CDR3 reads TGTGCCTGGAGATGGGGCGGAGCGGGAGGGCCCGACGGGGAGCTGTTTTTT. The rearrangement uses TRBV30 and TRBJ2-2, with TRBD2 matching over 10 bases. Germline CDR1 GTSNPN, CDR2 SVGIG (reference sequence). Losses at the gene ends were 3 bases for V and 7 bases for J; bases not matched to a gene: 14. There are 17 residues in the CDR3.

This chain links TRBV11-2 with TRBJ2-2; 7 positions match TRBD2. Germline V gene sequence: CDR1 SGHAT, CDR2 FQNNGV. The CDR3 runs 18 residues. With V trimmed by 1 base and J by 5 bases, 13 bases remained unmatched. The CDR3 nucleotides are TGTGCCAGCAGCTTAGCGCGGGGGAGGAGGGGAAGGACCGGGGAGCTGTTTTTT. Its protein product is CASSLARGRRGRTGELFF.

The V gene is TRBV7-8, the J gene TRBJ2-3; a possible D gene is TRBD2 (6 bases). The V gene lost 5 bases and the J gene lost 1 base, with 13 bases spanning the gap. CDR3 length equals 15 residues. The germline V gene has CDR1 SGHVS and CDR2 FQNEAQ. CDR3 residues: CASSPGTLGTDTQYF. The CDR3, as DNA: TGTGCCAGCAGCCCTGGGACTCTGGGCACAGATACGCAGTATTTT.

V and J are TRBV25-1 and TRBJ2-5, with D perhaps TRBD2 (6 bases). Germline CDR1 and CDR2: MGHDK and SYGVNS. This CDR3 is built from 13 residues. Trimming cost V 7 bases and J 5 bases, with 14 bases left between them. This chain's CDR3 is CASTGVGVETQYF. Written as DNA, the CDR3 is TGTGCCAGCACGGGAGTCGGTGTGGAGACCCAGTACTTC.

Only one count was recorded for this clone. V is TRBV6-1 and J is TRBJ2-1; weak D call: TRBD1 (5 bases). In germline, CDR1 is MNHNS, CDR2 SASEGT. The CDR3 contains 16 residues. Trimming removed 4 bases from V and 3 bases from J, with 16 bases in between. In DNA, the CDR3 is TGTGCCAGCAGTGGGGGCTTGCGACAGAGCTACAATGAGCAGTTCTTC. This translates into CASSGGLRQSYNEQFF.

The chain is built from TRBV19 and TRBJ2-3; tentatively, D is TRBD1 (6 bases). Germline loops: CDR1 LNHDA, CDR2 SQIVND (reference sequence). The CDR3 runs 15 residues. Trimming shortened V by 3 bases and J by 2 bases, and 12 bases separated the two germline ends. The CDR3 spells CASSISRGLTDTQYF. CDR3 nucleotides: TGTGCCAGTAGTATTTCCAGGGGTCTCACAGATACGCAGTATTTT.

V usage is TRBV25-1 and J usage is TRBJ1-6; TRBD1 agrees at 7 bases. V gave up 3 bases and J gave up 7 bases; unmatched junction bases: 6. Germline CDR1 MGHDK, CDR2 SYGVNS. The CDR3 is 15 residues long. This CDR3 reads CASSEEDRRNSPLHF. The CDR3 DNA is TGTGCCAGCAGTGAGGAGGACAGGCGAAATTCACCCCTCCACTTT.

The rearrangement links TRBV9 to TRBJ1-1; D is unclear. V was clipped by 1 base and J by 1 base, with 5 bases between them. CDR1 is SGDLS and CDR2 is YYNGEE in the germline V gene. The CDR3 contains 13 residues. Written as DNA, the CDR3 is TGTGCCAGCAGCGTAATGTGGAACACTGAAGCTTTCTTT. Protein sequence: CASSVMWNTEAFF. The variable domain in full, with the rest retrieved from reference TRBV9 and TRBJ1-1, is DSGVTQTPKHLITATGQRVTLRCSPRSGDLSVYWYQQSLDQGLQFLIQYYNGEERAKGNILERFSAQQFPDLHSELNLSSLELGDSALYFCASSVMWNTEAFFGQGTRLTVV.